The 6 T cell receptor beta chains below come from one sample, sequenced in a study of T cells after yellow fever vaccination. TCRdb re-derived calls from the 5' RACE reads in MiXCR, one entry per CDR3 protein. Of 250,000 or so distinct CDR3 sequences in the sample, 6.9% are singletons; the top ten hold more than 0.8%. The sequences come from CD4+ T cells sorted from PBMCs, collected 15 days after the yellow fever booster vaccination. The receptor source for this set is a man aged 25 to 40 who received the YFV17D yellow fever vaccine.

Only one count was recorded for this clonotype. The CDR3 ends on some other residue instead of the conserved phenylalanine or tryptophan, so this is likely a read error. The V and J genes are TRBV4-2 and TRBJ1-1; D gene ambiguous. This CDR3 has 14 amino acids. The V gene's germline CDR1 is LGHNA and CDR2 YNFKEQ. V lost 1 base to trimming and J lost 6 bases, with 12 bases between them. In DNA form, the CDR3 reads TGTGCCAGCAGCCAAGTAGAGGTCAGGCCTGAAGCTTTCTCT. Its translation is CASSQVEVRPEAFS.

This chain's CDR3 is CASSLDRSGDTQYF. Written as DNA, the CDR3 is TGTGCCAGCAGCTTAGATAGGTCGGGAGATACGCAGTATTTT. The chain carries TRBV7-9 and TRBJ2-3; D call uncertain. This CDR3 has 14 amino acids. Trimming shortened V by 1 base and J by 5 bases, and 10 bases separated the two germline ends. From germline, CDR1 is SEHNR and CDR2 FQNEAQ (reference sequence).

J is TRBJ2-7 and V is TRBV5-1; no firm D call. The CDR3 loop spans 13 amino acids. Germline V gene lookup returns CDR1 SGHRS and CDR2 YFSETQ. V shed 0 bases and J shed 6 bases, with 10 bases lying between them. In nucleotides, the CDR3 is TGCGCCAGCAGCTTGGTTTTGGACGGCGAGCAGTACTTC. Translating it yields CASSLVLDGEQYF.

This clonotype was detected many times. This chain connects TRBV5-1 to TRBJ1-1; D gene uncertain. The CDR3 has 15 residues. V was clipped by 0 bases and J by 3 bases, with 12 bases between them. CDR1 and CDR2 (germline): SGHRS, YFSETQ. The CDR3 region is CASSLGGKGDTEAFF. CDR3 DNA: TGCGCCAGCAGCTTGGGAGGTAAGGGTGACACTGAAGCTTTCTTT. The entire variable domain, with the rest obtained from reference TRBV5-1 and TRBJ1-1, is as follows: KAGVTQTPRYLIKTRGQQVTLSCSPISGHRSVSWYQQTPGQGLQFLFEYFSETQRNKGNFPGRFSGRQFSNSRSEMNVSTLELGDSALYLCASSLGGKGDTEAFFGQGTRLTVV.

This clonotype is termed medium-sized. The rearrangement joins TRBV20-1 to TRBJ2-4, with 7 bases that match TRBD2. This CDR3 contains 13 residues. The V gene's germline CDR1 is DFQATT and CDR2 SNEGSKA (reference sequence). The V gene end was trimmed by 4 bases and the J gene end by 13 bases; junction bases not matched to a gene: 13. The CDR3 DNA reads as TGCAGTGCTACATCCCTGGCCGGGACTAAGCAGTACTTC. It specifies CSATSLAGTKQYF.

This clonotype was detected only a few times. The genes are TRBV28 and TRBJ2-3; TRBD2 matches 10 bases. V was clipped by 5 bases and J by 7 bases; unmatched bases: 12. Germline lookup yields CDR1 MDHEN and CDR2 SYDVKM. CDR3 size: 16 residues. The CDR3 region has the DNA TGTGCCAGCAGTACTAGCGGGATCCTGAATTTATATACGCAGTATTTT. Amino acid sequence: CASSTSGILNLYTQYF.